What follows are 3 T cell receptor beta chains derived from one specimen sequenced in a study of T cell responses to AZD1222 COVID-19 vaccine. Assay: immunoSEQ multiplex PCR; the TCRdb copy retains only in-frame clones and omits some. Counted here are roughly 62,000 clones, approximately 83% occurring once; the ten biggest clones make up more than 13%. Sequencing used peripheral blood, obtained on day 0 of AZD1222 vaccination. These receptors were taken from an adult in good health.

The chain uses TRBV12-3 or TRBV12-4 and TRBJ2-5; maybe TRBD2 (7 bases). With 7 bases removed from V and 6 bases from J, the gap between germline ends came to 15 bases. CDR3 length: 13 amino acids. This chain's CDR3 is CASTLGGQQTQYF. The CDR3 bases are TGTGCCAGCACCTTGGGGGGGCAACAGACCCAGTACTTC.

The CDR3 sequence: CASKAPSNTEAFF. CDR3 nucleotides: TGTGCCAGCAAGGCTCCCTCGAACACTGAAGCTTTCTTT. The rearrangement links TRBV2 to TRBJ1-1; no clear D gene. Trimming shortened V by 7 bases and J by 1 base, and 10 bases separated the two germline ends. CDR3 length equals 13 residues. Per the germline V gene, CDR1 is SNHLY and CDR2 is FYNNEI.

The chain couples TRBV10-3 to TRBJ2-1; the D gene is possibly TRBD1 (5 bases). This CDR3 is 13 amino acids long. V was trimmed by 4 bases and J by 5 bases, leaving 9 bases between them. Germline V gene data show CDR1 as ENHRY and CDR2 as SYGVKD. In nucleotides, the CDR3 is TGTGCCATCAGTGGCGACAGAAACAATGAGCAGTTCTTC. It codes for CAISGDRNNEQFF.